Given below is one T cell receptor (beta chain) in context. Its antigen remains unknown. RNA transcripts were the template, and TCR beta CDR3 regions were amplified from them. First-round RT-PCR with HTBI primers preceded a second-round multiplex PCR. TCRdb recomputed calls from the multiplex PCR reads with MiXCR, one row per CDR3 protein. The repertoire holds 200,000 to 300,000 distinct CDR3 sequences, with roughly 50% as singletons. The data stem from a study of Graves' ophthalmopathy and Graves' hyperthyroidism. Patients with other autoimmune diseases, uncontrolled infections, pregnancy or lactation were excluded. PBMCs were density-gradient isolated from around 10 ml fresh blood. Whole-study findings and limits: Blood also carried most expanded thyroid clonotypes exceeding 0.001 frequency.

The CDR3 spans 15 residues. V lost 6 bases, J lost 8 bases, and 13 bases stayed unmatched. CDR1 and CDR2 (germline): SGHTA, FQGNSA. The chain links TRBV7-2 to TRBJ1-2; 9 bases agree with TRBD1. The receptor was derived from an adult man with Graves' ophthalmopathy. The sample taken for sequencing was peripheral blood. CDR3 residues: CASSVGQGLPRGYTF. CDR3 nucleotide sequence: TGTGCCAGCAGTGTGGGACAGGGACTACCTAGGGGCTACACCTTC.